This T cell receptor (beta chain) came from a study of OX40 agonist ivuxolimab in advanced cancers. Clones were sequenced by immunoSEQ multiplex PCR, and TCRdb holds only the in-frame ones, with some missing. The data show 100,000 to 120,000 clones, with more than 70% seen just once and 0.25% to 0.3% held by the top ten. The sequencing here drew on CD4+ or CD8+ T cells sorted from blood, taken in a trial of the OX40 agonist ivuxolimab. The receptor was derived from an adult with an advanced solid tumor such as melanoma, head and neck, liver or kidney cancer.

The CDR3 reads CASSLGTENYGYTF. The CDR3 DNA reads TGTGCCAGCAGCTTAGGGACGGAAAACTATGGCTACACCTTC. The rearrangement joins TRBV7-9 to TRBJ1-2; D unclear. This CDR3 contains 14 residues. V shed 1 base and J shed 2 bases, with 8 bases lying between them. CDR1 and CDR2 from the germline V gene are SEHNR and FQNEAQ (reference sequence). The complete variable domain, with remaining parts taken from reference TRBV7-9 and TRBJ1-2, reads DTGVSQNPRHKITKRGQNVTFRCDPISEHNRLYWYRQTLGQGPEFLTYFQNEAQLEKSRLLSDRFSAERPKGSFSTLEIQRTEQGDSAMYLCASSLGTENYGYTFGSGTRLTVV.